This T cell receptor beta chain derives from a study of blood T cell repertoires in COVID-19. The germline gives CDR1 SQVTM, CDR2 ANQGSEA. This CDR3 is built from 17 residues. The V end lost 1 base, the J end lost 0 bases, and 13 bases lay between the germline ends. Original data processing: By means of reference gene primer amplification, nucleated cell counts were estimated. The table came from immunoSEQ multiplex PCR; TCRdb's copy has only in-frame clones and leaves some out. The D gene and trimming were derived from the DNA, and the V and J assignments and clone size from that table. The table lists some 270,000 clones, roughly 86% of them singletons, with around 1.5% in the top ten.

This sequence originates from a woman in her fifties or sixties who had recovered from COVID-19. The chain recombines TRBV29-1 with TRBJ2-6; D is possibly TRBD1 (5 bases). Source material: peripheral blood. The CDR3 sequence: CSVEGGSAFSGANVLTF. The CDR3 DNA reads TGCAGCGTTGAAGGGGGCAGCGCCTTCTCTGGGGCCAACGTCCTGACTTTC. Variable domain in full (rest from reference TRBV29-1 and TRBJ2-6): SAVISQKPSRDICQRGTSLTIQCQVDSQVTMMFWYRQQPGQSLTLIATANQGSEATYESGFVIDKFPISRPNLTFSTLTVSNMSPEDSSIYLCSVEGGSAFSGANVLTFGAGSRLTVL.